The clone carrying this T cell receptor beta chain was recorded only once. This CDR3 has 18 amino acids. The V gene lost 4 bases and the J gene lost 1 base, with 19 bases spanning the gap. Looked up from germline, CDR1 is LNHDA and CDR2 is SQIVND (reference sequence). These data belong to a study of blood T cell repertoires in COVID-19. Libraries were prepared by immunoSEQ multiplex PCR; TCRdb keeps only in-frame clonotypes and omits some of them. Of 350,000 to 450,000 clones listed, around 87% were seen once; the top ten hold 1% to 1.3%. The TCR originated in a man aged 25-45 years who had recovered from COVID-19. The V gene is TRBV19, the J gene TRBJ2-2, with D tentatively TRBD2 (6 bases). Input material: PBMCs or T cells enriched from blood (not recorded which). The CDR3 DNA is TGTGCCAGTAGTACCTGGAGGAGTATAGCGGAGAACACCGGGGAGCTGTTTTTT. It translates to CASSTWRSIAENTGELFF.